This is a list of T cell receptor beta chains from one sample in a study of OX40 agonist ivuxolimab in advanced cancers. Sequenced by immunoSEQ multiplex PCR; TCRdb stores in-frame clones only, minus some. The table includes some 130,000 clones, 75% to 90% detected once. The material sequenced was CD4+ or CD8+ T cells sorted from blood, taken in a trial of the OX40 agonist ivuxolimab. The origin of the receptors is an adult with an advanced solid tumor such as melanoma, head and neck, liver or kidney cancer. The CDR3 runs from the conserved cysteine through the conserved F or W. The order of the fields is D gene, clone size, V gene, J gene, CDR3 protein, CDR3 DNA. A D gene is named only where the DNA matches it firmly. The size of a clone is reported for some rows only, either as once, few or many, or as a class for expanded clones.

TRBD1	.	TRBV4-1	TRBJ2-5	CASSSPGTGQETQYF	TGCGCCAGCAGTTCTCCAGGGACAGGCCAAGAGACCCAGTACTTC
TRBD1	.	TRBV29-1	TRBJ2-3	CSAQTGGDTQYF	TGCAGCGCACAGACAGGGGGAGATACGCAGTATTTT
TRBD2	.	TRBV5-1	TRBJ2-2	CASRLRGDNGELFF	TGCGCCAGCAGACTGCGGGGGGACAACGGGGAGCTGTTTTTT
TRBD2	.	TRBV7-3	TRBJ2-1	CASSPLAGVGNEQFF	TGTGCCAGCAGCCCGCTAGCGGGGGTCGGAAATGAGCAGTTCTTC
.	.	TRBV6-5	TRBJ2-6	CASSYVGAGANVLTF	TGTGCCAGCAGTTACGTGGGAGCTGGGGCCAACGTCCTGACTTTC
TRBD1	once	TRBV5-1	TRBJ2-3	CASEAGGADTQYF	TGCGCCAGCGAGGCAGGGGGCGCAGATACGCAGTATTTT
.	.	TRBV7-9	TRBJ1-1	CASSPGGYTEAFF	TGTGCCAGCAGCCCGGGGGGTTACACTGAAGCTTTCTTT
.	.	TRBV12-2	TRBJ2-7	CASSSIKGEQYF	TGTGCCAGCAGCTCTATTAAGGGCGAGCAGTACTTC
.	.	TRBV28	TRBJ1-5	CASKAPGNQPQHF	TGTGCCAGCAAGGCCCCAGGGAATCAGCCCCAGCATTTT
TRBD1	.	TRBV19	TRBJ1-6	CAARTGNSPLHF	TGTGCCGCCCGGACAGGGAATTCACCCCTCCACTTT
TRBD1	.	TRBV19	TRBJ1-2	CASTEGTVNLRGYTF	TGTGCCAGTACGGAGGGGACAGTCAACCTGAGGGGCTACACCTTC
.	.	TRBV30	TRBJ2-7	CAWSVGGTAYEQYF	TGTGCCTGGAGTGTAGGAGGGACAGCCTACGAGCAGTACTTC
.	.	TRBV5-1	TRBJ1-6	CASSVQRVGNSPLHF	TGCGCCAGCAGCGTACAGAGGGTGGGAAATTCACCCCTCCACTTT
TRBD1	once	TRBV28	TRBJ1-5	CASSAGQLSNQPQHF	TGTGCCAGCAGTGCGGGACAGCTTAGCAATCAGCCCCAGCATTTT
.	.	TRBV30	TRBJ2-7	CAWSGGTELYEQYF	TGTGCCTGGAGTGGCGGGACAGAGCTCTACGAGCAGTACTTC
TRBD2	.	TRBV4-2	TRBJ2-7	CASSRNGGAEYEQYF	TGTGCCAGCAGCCGGAACGGGGGGGCTGAATACGAGCAGTACTTC
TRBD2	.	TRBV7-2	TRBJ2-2	CASSWVAGGNTGELFF	TGTGCCAGCAGCTGGGTAGCGGGGGGGAACACCGGGGAGCTGTTTTTT
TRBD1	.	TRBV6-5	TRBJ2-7	CASLSGTGVYEQYF	TGTGCCAGTTTATCCGGGACAGGGGTTTACGAGCAGTACTTC
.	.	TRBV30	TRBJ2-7	CAWSLHQGSYEQYF	TGTGCCTGGAGTCTCCACCAGGGTTCCTACGAGCAGTACTTC
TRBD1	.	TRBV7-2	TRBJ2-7	CASSSRRDRGYEQYF	TGTGCCAGCAGCTCGCGCCGGGACAGGGGGTACGAGCAGTACTTC
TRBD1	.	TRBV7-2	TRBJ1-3	CASSFVGQGEGTIYF	TGTGCCAGCAGCTTTGTGGGACAGGGTGAGGGCACCATATATTTT
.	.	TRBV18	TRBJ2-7	CASSTRDIYEQYF	TGTGCCAGCTCAACCCGGGACATCTACGAGCAGTACTTC
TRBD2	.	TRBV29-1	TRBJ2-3	CSVEGGGTDTQYF	TGCAGCGTTGAGGGGGGGGGCACAGATACGCAGTATTTT
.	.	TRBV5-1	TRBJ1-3	CASSLVGNTIYF	TGCGCCAGCAGCTTGGTTGGAAACACCATATATTTT
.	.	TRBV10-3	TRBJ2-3	CAISDLQGGLGDTQYF	TGTGCCATCAGTGACCTCCAAGGGGGGTTGGGAGATACGCAGTATTTT
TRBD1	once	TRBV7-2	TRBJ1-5	CASSWGTGGHQPQHF	TGTGCCAGCAGCTGGGGGACAGGGGGCCATCAGCCCCAGCATTTT
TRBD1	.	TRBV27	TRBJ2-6	CASRKTGASSGANVLTF	TGTGCCAGCAGAAAGACAGGGGCTAGCTCTGGGGCCAACGTCCTGACTTTC
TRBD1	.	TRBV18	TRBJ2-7	CASSPRIFRDRTYEQYF	TGTGCCAGCTCACCAAGGATTTTTCGGGACAGAACCTACGAGCAGTACTTC
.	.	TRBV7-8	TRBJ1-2	CASSLADKGGGYTF	TGTGCCAGCAGCTTAGCGGATAAAGGTGGTGGCTACACCTTC
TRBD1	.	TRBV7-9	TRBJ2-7	CASSLGGQGRNEQYF	TGTGCCAGCAGCTTAGGTGGACAGGGGAGGAACGAGCAGTACTTC
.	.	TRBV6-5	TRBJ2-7	CASSYSSVSPYEQYF	TGTGCCAGCAGTTACTCTTCGGTTTCCCCCTACGAGCAGTACTTC
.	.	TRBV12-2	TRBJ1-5	CASRFIERDRGVGYSNQPQHF	TGTGCAAGTCGCTTCATCGAACGGGACAGGGGAGTGGGGTATAGCAATCAGCCCCAGCATTTT
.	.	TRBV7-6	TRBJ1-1	CASSLRTGEAFF	TGTGCCAGCAGCCTTCGGACCGGTGAAGCTTTCTTT
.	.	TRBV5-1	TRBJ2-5	CASSIGQGGLETQYF	TGCGCCAGCAGCATCGGACAGGGAGGGTTGGAGACCCAGTACTTC
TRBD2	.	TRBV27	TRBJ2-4	CASSSSGGGDIQYF	TGTGCCAGCAGTTCTAGCGGGGGAGGTGACATTCAGTACTTC
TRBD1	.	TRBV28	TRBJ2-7	CASSLTDRNYEQYF	TGTGCCAGCAGTCTAACGGACAGGAACTACGAGCAGTACTTC
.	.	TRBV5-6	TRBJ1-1	CASSSSLRESNTEAFF	TGTGCCAGCAGCTCCTCCTTACGGGAGTCGAACACTGAAGCTTTCTTT
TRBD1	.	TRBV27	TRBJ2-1	CASSFRVGTGDDNEQFF	TGTGCCAGCAGTTTCCGAGTCGGGACAGGGGACGACAATGAGCAGTTCTTC
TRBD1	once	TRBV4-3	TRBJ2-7	CASSQAQGAIYEQYF	TGCGCCAGCAGCCAAGCTCAGGGGGCGATCTACGAGCAGTACTTC
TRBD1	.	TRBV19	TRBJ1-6	CASTPTGGESPLHF	TGTGCCAGTACCCCGACAGGGGGGGAATCACCCCTCCACTTT
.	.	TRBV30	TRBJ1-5	CAWSVSGGNQPQHF	TGTGCCTGGAGTGTAAGTGGGGGGAATCAGCCCCAGCATTTT
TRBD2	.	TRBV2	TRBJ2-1	CASRPTSGGDGEQFF	TGTGCCAGCCGTCCGACTAGCGGGGGGGACGGTGAGCAGTTCTTC
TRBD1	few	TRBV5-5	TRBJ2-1	CASSSGTGGNEQFF	TGTGCCAGCAGCTCCGGGACAGGGGGAAATGAGCAGTTCTTC
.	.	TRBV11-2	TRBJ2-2	CASSFGAANTGELFF	TGTGCCAGCAGCTTTGGGGCTGCGAACACCGGGGAGCTGTTTTTT
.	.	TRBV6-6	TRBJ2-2	CASSGTGELFF	TGTGCCAGCAGCGGCACCGGGGAGCTGTTTTTT
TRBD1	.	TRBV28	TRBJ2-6	CASTNLRDRGSGANVLTF	TGTGCCAGCACGAACTTAAGAGACAGGGGCTCTGGGGCCAACGTCCTGACTTTC
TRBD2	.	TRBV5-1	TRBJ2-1	CASSPHIAGVSNEQFF	TGCGCCAGCAGCCCACATATAGCGGGGGTGTCCAATGAGCAGTTCTTC
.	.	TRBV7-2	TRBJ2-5	CASSLGKRETQYF	TGTGCCAGCAGCTTAGGGAAAAGGGAGACCCAGTACTTC
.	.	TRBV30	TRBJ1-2	CAWSRGRAHNYGYTF	TGTGCCTGGAGCAGGGGCAGGGCCCATAACTATGGCTACACCTTC